The sequence of this TCR beta chain was determined in a study of blood T cell repertoires in COVID-19. The Seattle patients joined while their infection was active and were tracked longitudinally afterward. Data came from immunoSEQ multiplex PCR; TCRdb stores just in-frame clones and leaves some out. The data show around 260,000 clones, approximately 83% seen once. V lost 4 bases, J lost 6 bases, and 13 bases lay in between. The CDR3 has 14 amino acids. The germline gives CDR1 SGHTA, CDR2 FQGTGA. This clone was picked up one time. The TCR comes from a person aged 70 to 80 with COVID-19, enrolled during active disease. The genes are TRBV7-3 and TRBJ2-1; TRBD1 is a possible D gene (6 bases). Material for sequencing was peripheral blood. DNA of the CDR3: TGTGCCAGCAGCTCCAGGACAGTTGCCAATGAGCAGTTCTTC. The encoded protein is CASSSRTVANEQFF. Based on the CDR3 plus reference TRBV7-3 and TRBJ2-1, the full variable domain is GAGVSQTPSNKVTEKGKYVELRCDPISGHTALYWYRQSLGQGPEFLIYFQGTGAADDSGLPNDRFFAVRPEGSVSTLKIQRTERGDSAVYLCASSSRTVANEQFFGPGTRLTVL.